This T cell receptor (beta chain) was captured by sequencing in a study of CD8 T cells in Susac syndrome. RNA in amounts of roughly 0.45 to 1 ug was reverse transcribed with random hexamers. TCRdb fed the immunoSEQ multiplex PCR reads into MiXCR, producing one record per CDR3 protein. The sample records more than 150,000 distinct CDR3 sequences, around 94% being singletons. Germline CDR1 and CDR2: DFQATT and SNEGSKA (reference sequence). Trimming stripped 0 bases from V and 0 bases from J, with 18 bases between. CDR3 length: 17 amino acids. This TCR was sampled from a human donor in good health. The chain joins TRBV20-1 to TRBJ2-7; the D gene is possibly TRBD1 (6 bases). The sequencing sample was made of CD4+ T cells from PBMCs. In DNA, the CDR3 is TGCAGTGCTAGAGATCTACTGGGGGACAACCTCTCCTACGAGCAGTACTTC. It encodes CSARDLLGDNLSYEQYF.